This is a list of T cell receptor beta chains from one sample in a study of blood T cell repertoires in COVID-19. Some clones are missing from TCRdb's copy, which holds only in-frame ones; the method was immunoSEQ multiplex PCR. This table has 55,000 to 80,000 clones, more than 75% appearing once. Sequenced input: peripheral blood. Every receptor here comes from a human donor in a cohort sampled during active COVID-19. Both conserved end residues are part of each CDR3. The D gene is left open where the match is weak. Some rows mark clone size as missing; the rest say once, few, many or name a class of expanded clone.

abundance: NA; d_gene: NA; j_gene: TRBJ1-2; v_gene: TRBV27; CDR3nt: TGTGCCAGCGCGGACAGCCCTAACTATGGCTACACCTTC; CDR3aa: CASADSPNYGYTF
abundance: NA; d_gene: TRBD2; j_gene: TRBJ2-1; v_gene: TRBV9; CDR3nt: TGTGCCAGCAGCGCTAGCGGGGGGCGTTACAATGAGCAGTTCTTC; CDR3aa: CASSASGGRYNEQFF
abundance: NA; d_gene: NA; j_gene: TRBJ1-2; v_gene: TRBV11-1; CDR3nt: TGTGCCAGCAGCCCTCCCTTTGGAGAGTATGGCTACACCTTC; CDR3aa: CASSPPFGEYGYTF
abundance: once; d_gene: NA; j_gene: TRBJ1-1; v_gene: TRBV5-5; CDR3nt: TGTGCCAGCAGCAGCCCGGGGTGGGTTGAAGCTTTCTTT; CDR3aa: CASSSPGWVEAFF
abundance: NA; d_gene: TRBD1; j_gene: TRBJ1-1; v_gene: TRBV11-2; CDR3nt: TGTGCCAGCAGCGCCGGGACAGGGGGAATTATGAACACTGAAGCTTTCTTT; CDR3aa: CASSAGTGGIMNTEAFF
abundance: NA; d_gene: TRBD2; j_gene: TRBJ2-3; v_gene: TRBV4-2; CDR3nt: TGTGCCAGCAGCCAGGTCCAGACTAGCGGGGGGGCAGGTGATACGCAGTATTTT; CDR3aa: CASSQVQTSGGAGDTQYF
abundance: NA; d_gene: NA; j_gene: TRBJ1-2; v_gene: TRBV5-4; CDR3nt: TGTGCCAGCAGCCCCCAGGTGGCGCGTGGCTACACCTTC; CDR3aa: CASSPQVARGYTF
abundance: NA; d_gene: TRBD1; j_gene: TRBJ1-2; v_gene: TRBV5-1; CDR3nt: TGCGCCAGCAGCTACGGACAGGGCGGGGGCTACACCTTC; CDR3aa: CASSYGQGGGYTF
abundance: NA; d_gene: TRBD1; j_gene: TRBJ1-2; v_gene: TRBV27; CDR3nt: TGTGCCAGCAGTTGGACAGGGGATGGTAACTATGGCTACACCTTC; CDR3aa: CASSWTGDGNYGYTF
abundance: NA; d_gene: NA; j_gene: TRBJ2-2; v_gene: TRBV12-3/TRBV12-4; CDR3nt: TGTGCCAGCGCGGGGGCCTCCACCGGGGAGCTGTTTTTT; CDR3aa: CASAGASTGELFF
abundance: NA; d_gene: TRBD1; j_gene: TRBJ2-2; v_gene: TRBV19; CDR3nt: TGTGCCAGTAGTATACAGGGGGCGCAGAACACCGGGGAGCTGTTTTTT; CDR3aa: CASSIQGAQNTGELFF
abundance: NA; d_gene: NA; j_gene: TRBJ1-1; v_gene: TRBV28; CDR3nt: TGTGCCAGCAGGAAGGGGTTAGGGGCTTTCTTT; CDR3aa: CASRKGLGAFF
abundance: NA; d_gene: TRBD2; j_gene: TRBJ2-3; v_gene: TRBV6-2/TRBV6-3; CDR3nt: TGTGCCAGCAGTTGGGGGCGGGGGGCAACCACAGATACGCAGTATTTT; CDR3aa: CASSWGRGATTDTQYF
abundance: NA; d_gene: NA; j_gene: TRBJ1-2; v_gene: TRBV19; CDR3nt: TGTGCCAGTAGTATAGTTAACAGCATCTATGGCTACACCTTC; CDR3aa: CASSIVNSIYGYTF
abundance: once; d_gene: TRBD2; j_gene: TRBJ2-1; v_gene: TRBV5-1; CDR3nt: TGCGCCAGCAGCTTGGTCTGGCTAGCGGGGGGGCAATTTTATGAGCAGTTCTTC; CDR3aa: CASSLVWLAGGQFYEQFF
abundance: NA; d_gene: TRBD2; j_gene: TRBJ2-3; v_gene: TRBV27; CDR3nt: TGTGCCAGCAGTTTCACTAGCGGGGTCACAGATACGCAGTATTTT; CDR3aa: CASSFTSGVTDTQYF
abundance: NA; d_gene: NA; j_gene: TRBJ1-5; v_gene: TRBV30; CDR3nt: TGTGCCTGGAGTGAAGGGGGACCCAATCAGCCCCAGCATTTT; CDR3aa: CAWSEGGPNQPQHF
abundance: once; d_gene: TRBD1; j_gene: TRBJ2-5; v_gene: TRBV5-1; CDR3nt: TGCGCCAGCAGCTTGTCCGCCGGGACAGGGGCTAAAGAGACCCAGTACTTC; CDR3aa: CASSLSAGTGAKETQYF
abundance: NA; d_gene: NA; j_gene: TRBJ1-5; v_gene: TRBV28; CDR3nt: TGTGCCAGCAGTGGCAGGGTTATTAGCAATCAGCCCCAGCATTTT; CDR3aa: CASSGRVISNQPQHF
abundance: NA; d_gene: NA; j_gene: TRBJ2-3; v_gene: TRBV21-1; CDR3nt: TGTGCCAGCAGCAATTTTTCGCCAGGCCGACGCCCCACAGATACGCAGTATTTT; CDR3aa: CASSNFSPGRRPTDTQYF
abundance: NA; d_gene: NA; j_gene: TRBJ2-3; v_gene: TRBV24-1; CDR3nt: TGTGCCACCAGTGAAACAGTACGCACGTTGACCACGGATACGCAGTATTTT; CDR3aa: CATSETVRTLTTDTQYF
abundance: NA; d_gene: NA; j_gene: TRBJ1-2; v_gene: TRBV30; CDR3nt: TGTGCCTGGTGCCAGGCTCCAGCTAACTATGGCTACACCTTC; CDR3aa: CAWCQAPANYGYTF
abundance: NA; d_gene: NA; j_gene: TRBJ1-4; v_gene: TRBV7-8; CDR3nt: TGTGCCAGCAGCTTAGCGGGGAGGCCTAATGAAAAACTGTTTTTT; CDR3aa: CASSLAGRPNEKLFF
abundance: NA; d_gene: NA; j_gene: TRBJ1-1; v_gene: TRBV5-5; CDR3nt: TGTGCCAGTAGCTTGCGTCCCCAGATCATGAACACTGAAGCTTTCTTT; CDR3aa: CASSLRPQIMNTEAFF
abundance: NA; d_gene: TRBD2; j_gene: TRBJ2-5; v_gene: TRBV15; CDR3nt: TGTGCCACCAGCAGAGAGAGTAGCGGGTATCAAGAGACCCAGTACTTC; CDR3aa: CATSRESSGYQETQYF
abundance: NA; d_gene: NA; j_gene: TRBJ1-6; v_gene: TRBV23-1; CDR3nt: TGCGCCAGCAGTCCAGTTCGGGCGGGAGGGAATTCACCCCTCCACTTT; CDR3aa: CASSPVRAGGNSPLHF
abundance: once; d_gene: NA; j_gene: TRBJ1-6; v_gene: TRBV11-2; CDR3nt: TGTGCCAGCAGCTTAGGTCTGGGCAGCCAATCACCCCTCCACTTT; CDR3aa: CASSLGLGSQSPLHF
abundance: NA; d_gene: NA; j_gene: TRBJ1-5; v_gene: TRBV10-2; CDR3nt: TGCGCCAGCAGTGGTCAGGTCGGACAGCCCCAGCATTTT; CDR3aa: CASSGQVGQPQHF
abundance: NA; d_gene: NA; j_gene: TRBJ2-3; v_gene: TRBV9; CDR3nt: TGTGCCAGCAGCGGGCAGGGGGCGGGGGTAGATACGCAGTATTTT; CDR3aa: CASSGQGAGVDTQYF
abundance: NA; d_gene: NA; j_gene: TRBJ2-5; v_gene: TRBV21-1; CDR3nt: TGTGCCAGCAGCTGTGCCCGGGAGACCCAGTACTTC; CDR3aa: CASSCARETQYF
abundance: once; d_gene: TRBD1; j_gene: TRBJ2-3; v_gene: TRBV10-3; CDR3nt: TGTGCCATCAGTGAACGGACAGGGGGCAACACAGATACGCAGTATTTT; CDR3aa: CAISERTGGNTDTQYF
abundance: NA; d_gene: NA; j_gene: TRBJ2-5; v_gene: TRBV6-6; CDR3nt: TGTGCCAGCATCAGGGGTGCCGAAGGGGGGACCCAGTACTTC; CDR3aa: CASIRGAEGGTQYF
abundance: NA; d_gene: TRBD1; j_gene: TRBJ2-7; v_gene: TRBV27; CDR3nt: TGTGCCAGCAGTTTGAGGTACTCGGGACAGGGACCCTACGAGCAGTACTTC; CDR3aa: CASSLRYSGQGPYEQYF
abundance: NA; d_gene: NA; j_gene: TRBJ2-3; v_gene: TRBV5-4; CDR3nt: TGTGCCAGCAGCTTGGATTACGGAGGCACAGATACGCAGTATTTT; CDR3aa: CASSLDYGGTDTQYF
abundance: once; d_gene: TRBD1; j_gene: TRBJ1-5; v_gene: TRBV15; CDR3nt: TGTGCCACCAGCACTGCAGGGGGCAGTTCCCAGCATTTT; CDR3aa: CATSTAGGSSQHF
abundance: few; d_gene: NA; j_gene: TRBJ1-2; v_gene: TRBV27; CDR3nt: TGTGCCAGCAGTCCTTCCCCCCTCTATGGCTACACCTTC; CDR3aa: CASSPSPLYGYTF
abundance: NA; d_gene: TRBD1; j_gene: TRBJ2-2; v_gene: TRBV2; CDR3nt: TGTGCCAGCCACAGGGGGCGAACAACCGGGGAGCTGTTTTTT; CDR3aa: CASHRGRTTGELFF
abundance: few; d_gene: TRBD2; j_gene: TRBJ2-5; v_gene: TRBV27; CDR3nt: TGTGCCAGCCAGCCGGGACTAGCGGGGCAAGAGACCCAGTACTTC; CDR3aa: CASQPGLAGQETQYF
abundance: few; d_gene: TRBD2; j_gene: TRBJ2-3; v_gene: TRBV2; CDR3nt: TGTGCCAGCAATCGAGCGGGGCGGTCGGATACGCAGTATTTT; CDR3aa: CASNRAGRSDTQYF
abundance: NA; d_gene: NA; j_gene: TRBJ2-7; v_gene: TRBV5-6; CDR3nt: TGTGCCAGCAGCTTGGAGCGGCGGGCAGGTGGGGAGCAGTACTTC; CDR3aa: CASSLERRAGGEQYF
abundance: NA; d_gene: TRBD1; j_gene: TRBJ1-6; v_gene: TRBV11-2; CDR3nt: TGTGCCAGCAGCTCGGGGGGGGACAGGGCGTCTCCCCTCCACTTT; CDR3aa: CASSSGGDRASPLHF
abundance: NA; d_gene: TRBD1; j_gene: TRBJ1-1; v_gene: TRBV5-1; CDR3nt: TGCGCCAGCAGTTCGGACAGGGGAGCTTTCTTT; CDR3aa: CASSSDRGAFF
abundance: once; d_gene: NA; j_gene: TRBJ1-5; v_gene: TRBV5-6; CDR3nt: TGTGCCAGCAGCTCAACCGGGACTTTTCGAAATCAGCCCCAGCATTTT; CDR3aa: CASSSTGTFRNQPQHF
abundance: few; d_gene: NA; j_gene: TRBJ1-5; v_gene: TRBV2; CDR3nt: TGTGCCAGCAGTGTTAAAGGGAGTTCGGAACAGCCCCAGCATTTT; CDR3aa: CASSVKGSSEQPQHF
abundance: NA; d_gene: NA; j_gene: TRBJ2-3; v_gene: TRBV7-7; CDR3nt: TGTGCCAGCAGCCAATTTGCCGGAGATACGCAGTATTTT; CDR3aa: CASSQFAGDTQYF